This T cell receptor beta chain was identified in a study of CD8+CD57+ T cells in acquired aplastic anemia. Study-level information: DNA per sorted CD4+ or CD8+ sample ranged about 0.2 to 30 ug, averaging approximately 3.1 ug. Overall study results and limits: Any difference that existed in CD8+ Simpson's diversity between patients and controls was not significant. Overlapping CD8+ CDR3 repertoires of patients and controls contained about 27 shared sequences.

The germline CDR1 and CDR2 sequences are ENHRY and SYGVKD. V was trimmed by 6 bases and J by 0 bases, leaving 15 bases between them. The CDR3 runs to 16 residues. This clonotype was recorded many times. The antigen remains unidentified. Both TCR beta VDJ combination and CDR3 sequence profiling were carried out. Genomic DNA was the template for this profiling. TCRdb fed the reads into MiXCR, producing one record per CDR3 protein. The sample contains roughly 180,000 distinct CDR3 sequences, around half of which appear only once. The rearrangement joins TRBV10-3 to TRBJ2-1; tentatively, D is TRBD2 (7 bases). The clonotype was recovered from a human donor in good health. The material sequenced was sorted CD4+, CD8+, or CD8+CD57+ T cells (not recorded which) from PBMCs. In nucleotides, the CDR3 is TGTGCCATCAGGGAAGGGGGGGGGGTCTCCTACAATGAGCAGTTCTTC. Translating it yields CAIREGGGVSYNEQFF.